A single sample is the source of the 9 T cell receptor beta chains below, sequenced in a study of CD8+ T cells in alopecia areata. In each case, RNA was isolated and then reverse transcribed into cDNA as the sequencing template. The data were produced by immunoSEQ multiplex PCR, yet TCRdb's version contains in-frame clones alone and is incomplete. The sample consists of 100,000 to 150,000 clones, 47% of them appearing once. The sequenced material came from NKG2D-low CD8+ T cells sorted from blood. These TCRs come from a human donor with alopecia areata.

The chain combines TRBV9 with TRBJ2-1; TRBD1 aligns across 8 bases. This CDR3 contains 14 residues. Trimming removed 2 bases from V and 7 bases from J; junction bases left unmatched: 5. Per the germline V gene, CDR1 is SGDLS and CDR2 is YYNGEE. The CDR3 region is CASSVQGASNEQFF. In DNA, the CDR3 is TGTGCCAGCAGCGTTCAGGGGGCGAGTAATGAGCAGTTCTTC.

This clone was recorded a few times. V and J are TRBV11-2 and TRBJ2-1; TRBD2 matches 7 bases. CDR1 is SGHAT and CDR2 is FQNNGV in the germline V gene. CDR3 length: 15 residues. The junction had 2 bases not matched to a gene; V was cut back by 3 bases and J by 0 bases. The CDR3 bases are TGTGCCAGCAGCTTCGGGGGGAGCTCCTACAATGAGCAGTTCTTC. This gives the protein CASSFGGSSYNEQFF.

In regard to this clone: This sample includes further DNA sequences coding for the same CDR3. The rearrangement joins TRBV11-2 to TRBJ2-3; D is perhaps TRBD2 (5 bases). Germline V gives CDR1 SGHAT, CDR2 FQNNGV. Deletions cut 1 base from V and 1 base from J, with 6 bases between. The CDR3 runs to 14 residues. The CDR3 loop is CASSLGRGTDTQYF. The CDR3 DNA follows: TGTGCCAGCAGCTTAGGGCGGGGCACAGATACGCAGTATTTT.

Within the sample, this clone is medium-sized. This chain links TRBV6-6 with TRBJ2-1; tentative D call: TRBD1 (5 bases). The V gene lost 6 bases and the J gene lost 15 bases, with 15 bases spanning the gap. The length of the CDR3 is 11 residues. Per the germline V gene, CDR1 is MNHNY and CDR2 is SVGAGI (reference sequence). Here the CDR3 reads CASRPDSTLFF. CDR3 nucleotide sequence: TGTGCCAGCAGGCCAGACAGTACCCTGTTCTTC.

This clone was picked up one time. V is TRBV27 and J is TRBJ2-3, with D possibly called TRBD1 or TRBD2 (5 bases each). Trimming shortened V by 2 bases and J by 6 bases, and 12 bases separated the two germline ends. CDR1 MNHEY and CDR2 SMNVEV come from the germline V gene (reference sequence). The CDR3 sequence is 14 residues long. This chain's CDR3 is CASSLQLEGDTQYF. In nucleotides, the CDR3 is TGTGCCAGCAGTTTACAGCTCGAGGGGGATACGCAGTATTTT.

The gene calls are TRBV27 and TRBJ2-5, with no clear D. The CDR3 is 13 amino acids. V lost 8 bases to trimming and J lost 4 bases, with 14 bases between them. Looked up from germline, CDR1 is MNHEY and CDR2 is SMNVEV (reference sequence). This CDR3 is CASASTVAETQYF. DNA for the CDR3: TGTGCCAGCGCATCAACCGTTGCAGAGACCCAGTACTTC.

Remarks on this clone: This specimen includes other DNA sequences encoding the same CDR3. V gene TRBV2 combines with J gene TRBJ2-5, with D possibly matching TRBD2 (6 bases). From germline, CDR1 is SNHLY and CDR2 FYNNEI. The CDR3 is made up of 14 amino acids. Trimming removed 3 bases at V and 4 bases at J, with 12 bases between. CDR3 sequence (DNA): TGTGCCAGCAGTGACGGGCAGGGAGGAGAGACCCAGTACTTC. This sequence encodes CASSDGQGGETQYF.

This sequence joins TRBV15 and TRBJ2-5; 10 bases align to TRBD2. Germline lookup yields CDR1 LNHNV and CDR2 YYDKDF (reference sequence). This CDR3 spans 17 amino acids. Trimming took 2 bases from V and 7 from J; bases not matched to a gene: 13. The CDR3 region is CATSRQGPGTSDGTQYF. The CDR3, as DNA: TGTGCCACCAGCAGACAGGGACCCGGGACTAGCGATGGGACCCAGTACTTC. The full variable domain, its missing parts supplied by reference TRBV15 and TRBJ2-5, is DAMVIQNPRYQVTQFGKPVTLSCSQTLNHNVMYWYQQKSSQAPKLLFHYYDKDFNNEADTPDNFQSRRPNTSFCFLDIRSPGLGDTAMYLCATSRQGPGTSDGTQYFGPGTRLLVL.

Worth noting for this clone: Other DNA sequences in the same sample also yield this CDR3. The J gene is TRBJ1-1, the V gene TRBV2; unclear D gene. Per the germline V gene, CDR1 is SNHLY and CDR2 is FYNNEI. The CDR3 extends over 10 amino acids. The V end was cut by 10 bases, the J end by 4 bases, with 7 bases between. The CDR3 region is CATRGTEAFF. As DNA, the CDR3 is TGTGCCACCCGGGGCACTGAAGCTTTCTTT.